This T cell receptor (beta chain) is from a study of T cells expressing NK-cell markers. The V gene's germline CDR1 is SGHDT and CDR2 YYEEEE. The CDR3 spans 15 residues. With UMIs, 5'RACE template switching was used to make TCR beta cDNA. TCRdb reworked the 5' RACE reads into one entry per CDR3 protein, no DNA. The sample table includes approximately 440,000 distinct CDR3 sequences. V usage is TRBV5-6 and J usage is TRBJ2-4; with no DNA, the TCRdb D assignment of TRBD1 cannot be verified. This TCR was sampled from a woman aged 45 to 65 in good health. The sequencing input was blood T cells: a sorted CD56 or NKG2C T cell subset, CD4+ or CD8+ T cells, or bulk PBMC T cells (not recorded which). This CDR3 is CASSPLGTGKHIQYF.